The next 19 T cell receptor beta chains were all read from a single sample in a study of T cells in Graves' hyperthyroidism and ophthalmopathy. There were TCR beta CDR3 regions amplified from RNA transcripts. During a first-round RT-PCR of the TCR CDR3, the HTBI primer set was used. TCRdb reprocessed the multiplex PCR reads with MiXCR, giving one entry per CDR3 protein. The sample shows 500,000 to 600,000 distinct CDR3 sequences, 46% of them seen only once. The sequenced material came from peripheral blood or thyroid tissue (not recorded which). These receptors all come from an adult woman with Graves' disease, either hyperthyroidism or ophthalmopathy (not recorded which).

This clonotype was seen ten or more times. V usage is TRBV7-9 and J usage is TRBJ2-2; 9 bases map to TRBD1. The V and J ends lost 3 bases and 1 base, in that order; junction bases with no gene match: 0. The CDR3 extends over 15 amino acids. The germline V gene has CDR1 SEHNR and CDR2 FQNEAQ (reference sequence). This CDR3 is CASSLGQGNTGELFF. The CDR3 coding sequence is TGTGCCAGCAGCTTGGGACAGGGGAACACCGGGGAGCTGTTTTTT.

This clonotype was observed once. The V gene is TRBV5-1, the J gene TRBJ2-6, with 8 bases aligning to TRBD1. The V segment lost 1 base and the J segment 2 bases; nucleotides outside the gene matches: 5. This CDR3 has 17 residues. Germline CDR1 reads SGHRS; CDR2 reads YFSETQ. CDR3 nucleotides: TGCGCCAGCAGCTTGCCACAGGGGGGCACTGGGGCCAACGTCCTGACTTTC. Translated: CASSLPQGGTGANVLTF. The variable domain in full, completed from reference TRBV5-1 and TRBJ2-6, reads KAGVTQTPRYLIKTRGQQVTLSCSPISGHRSVSWYQQTPGQGLQFLFEYFSETQRNKGNFPGRFSGRQFSNSRSEMNVSTLELGDSALYLCASSLPQGGTGANVLTFGAGSRLTVL.

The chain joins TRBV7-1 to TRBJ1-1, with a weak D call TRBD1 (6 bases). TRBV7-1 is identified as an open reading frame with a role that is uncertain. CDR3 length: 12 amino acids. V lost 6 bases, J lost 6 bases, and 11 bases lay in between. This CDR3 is CASRLRGSEAFF. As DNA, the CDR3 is TGTGCCAGCAGACTCAGGGGATCTGAAGCTTTCTTT.

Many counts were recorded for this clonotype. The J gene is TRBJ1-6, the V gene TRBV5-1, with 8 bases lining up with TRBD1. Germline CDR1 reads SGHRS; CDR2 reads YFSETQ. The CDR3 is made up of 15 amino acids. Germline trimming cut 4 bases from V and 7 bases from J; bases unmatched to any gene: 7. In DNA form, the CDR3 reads TGCGCCAGCAGCGTTGGACAGGGCAGAAATTCACCCCTCCACTTT. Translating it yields CASSVGQGRNSPLHF.

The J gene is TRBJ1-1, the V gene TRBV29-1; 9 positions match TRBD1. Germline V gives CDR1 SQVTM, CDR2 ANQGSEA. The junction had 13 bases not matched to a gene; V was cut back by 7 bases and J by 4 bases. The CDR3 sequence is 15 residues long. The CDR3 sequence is CSAGGGDRAGTEAFF. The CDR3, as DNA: TGCAGCGCCGGGGGGGGGGACAGGGCTGGCACTGAAGCTTTCTTT. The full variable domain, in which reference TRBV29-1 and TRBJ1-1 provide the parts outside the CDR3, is SAVISQKPSRDICQRGTSLTIQCQVDSQVTMMFWYRQQPGQSLTLIATANQGSEATYESGFVIDKFPISRPNLTFSTLTVSNMSPEDSSIYLCSAGGGDRAGTEAFFGQGTRLTVV.

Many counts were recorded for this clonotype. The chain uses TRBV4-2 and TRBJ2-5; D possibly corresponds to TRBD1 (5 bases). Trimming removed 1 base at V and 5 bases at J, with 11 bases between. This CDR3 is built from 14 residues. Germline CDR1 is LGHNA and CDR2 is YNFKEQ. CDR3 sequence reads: CASSQVVGQETQYF. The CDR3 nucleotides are TGTGCCAGCAGCCAAGTGGTGGGGCAGGAGACCCAGTACTTC.

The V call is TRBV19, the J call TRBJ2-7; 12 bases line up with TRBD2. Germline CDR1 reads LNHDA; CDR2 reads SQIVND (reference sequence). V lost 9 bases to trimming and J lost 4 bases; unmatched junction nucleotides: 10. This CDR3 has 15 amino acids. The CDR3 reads CASSLSGTSGYEQYF. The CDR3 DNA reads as TGTGCCAGCAGTTTATCCGGGACTAGCGGGTACGAGCAGTACTTC.

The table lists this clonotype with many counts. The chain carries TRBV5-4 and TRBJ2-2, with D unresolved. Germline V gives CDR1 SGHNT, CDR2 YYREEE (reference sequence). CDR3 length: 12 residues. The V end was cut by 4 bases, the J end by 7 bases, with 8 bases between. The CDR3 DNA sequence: TGTGCCAGCAGCGGAATGGGCGGGGAGCTGTTTTTT. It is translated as CASSGMGGELFF.

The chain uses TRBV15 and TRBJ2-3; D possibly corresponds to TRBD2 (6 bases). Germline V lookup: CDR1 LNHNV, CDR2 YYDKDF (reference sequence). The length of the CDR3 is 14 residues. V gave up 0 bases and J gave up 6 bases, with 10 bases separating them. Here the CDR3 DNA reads TGTGCCACCAGCAGAGATCTGGGGAGGGATACGCAGTATTTT. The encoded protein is CATSRDLGRDTQYF.

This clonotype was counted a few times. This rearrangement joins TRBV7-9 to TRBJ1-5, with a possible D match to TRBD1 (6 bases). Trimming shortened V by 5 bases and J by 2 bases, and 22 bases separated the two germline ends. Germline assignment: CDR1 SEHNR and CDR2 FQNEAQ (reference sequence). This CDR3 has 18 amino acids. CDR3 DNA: TGTGCCAGCAGCCCCCGGGGCAGGGGTGTGAGCGGCAATCAGCCCCAGCATTTT. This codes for CASSPRGRGVSGNQPQHF. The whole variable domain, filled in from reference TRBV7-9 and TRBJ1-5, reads DTGVSQNPRHKITKRGQNVTFRCDPISEHNRLYWYRQTLGQGPEFLTYFQNEAQLEKSRLLSDRFSAERPKGSFSTLEIQRTEQGDSAMYLCASSPRGRGVSGNQPQHFGDGTRLSIL.

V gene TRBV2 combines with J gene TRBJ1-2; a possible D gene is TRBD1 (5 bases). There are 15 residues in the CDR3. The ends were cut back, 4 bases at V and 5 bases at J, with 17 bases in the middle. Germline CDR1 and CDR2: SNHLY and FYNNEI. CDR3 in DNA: TGTGCCAGCAGTGCCCCCTCCGGGGGTAGGTATGGCTACACCTTC. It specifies CASSAPSGGRYGYTF.

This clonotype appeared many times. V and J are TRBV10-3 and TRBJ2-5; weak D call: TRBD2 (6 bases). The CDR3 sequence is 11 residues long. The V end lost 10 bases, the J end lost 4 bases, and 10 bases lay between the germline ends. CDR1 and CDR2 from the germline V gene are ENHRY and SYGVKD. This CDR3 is CATGSPETQYF. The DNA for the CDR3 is TGTGCCACCGGGAGCCCAGAGACCCAGTACTTC.

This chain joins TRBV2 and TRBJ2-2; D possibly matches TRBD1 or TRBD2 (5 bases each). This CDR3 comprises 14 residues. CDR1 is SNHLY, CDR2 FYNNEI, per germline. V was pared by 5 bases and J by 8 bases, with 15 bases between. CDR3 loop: CASSYGATSGELFF. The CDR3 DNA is TGTGCCAGCAGTTACGGGGCTACCTCGGGGGAGCTGTTTTTT.

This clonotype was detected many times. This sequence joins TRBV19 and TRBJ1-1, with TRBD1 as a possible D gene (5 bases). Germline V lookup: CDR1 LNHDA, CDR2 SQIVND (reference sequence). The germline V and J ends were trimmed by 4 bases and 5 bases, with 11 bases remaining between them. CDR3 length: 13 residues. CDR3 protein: CASSKRGLTEAFF. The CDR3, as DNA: TGTGCCAGTAGTAAACGGGGGTTGACTGAAGCTTTCTTT.

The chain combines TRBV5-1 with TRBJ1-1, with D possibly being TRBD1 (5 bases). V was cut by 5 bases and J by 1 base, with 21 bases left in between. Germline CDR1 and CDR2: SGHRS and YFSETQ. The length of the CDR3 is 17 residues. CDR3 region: CASRRVTESSRNTEAFF. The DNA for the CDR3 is TGCGCCAGCAGGCGTGTGACAGAATCCTCGAGGAACACTGAAGCTTTCTTT.

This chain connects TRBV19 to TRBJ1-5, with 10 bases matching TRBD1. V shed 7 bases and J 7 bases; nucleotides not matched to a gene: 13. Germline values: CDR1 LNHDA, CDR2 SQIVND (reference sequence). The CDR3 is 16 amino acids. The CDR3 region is CASTMGTGAAGQPQHF. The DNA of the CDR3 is TGTGCCAGTACCATGGGGACAGGGGCCGCGGGCCAGCCCCAGCATTTT.

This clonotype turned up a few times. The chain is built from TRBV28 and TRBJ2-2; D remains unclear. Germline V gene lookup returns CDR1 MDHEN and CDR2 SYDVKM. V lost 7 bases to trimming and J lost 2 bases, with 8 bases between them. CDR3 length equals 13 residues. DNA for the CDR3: TGTGCCAGCATCGGCTACAACACCGGGGAGCTGTTTTTT. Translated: CASIGYNTGELFF.

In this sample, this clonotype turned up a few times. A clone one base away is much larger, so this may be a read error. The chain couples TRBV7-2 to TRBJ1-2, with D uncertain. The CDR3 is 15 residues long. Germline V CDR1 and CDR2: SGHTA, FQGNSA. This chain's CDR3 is CAGSLVEGSNYGYTF. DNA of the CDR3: TGTGCCGGCAGCTTAGTTGAGGGATCTAACTATGGCTACACCTTC.

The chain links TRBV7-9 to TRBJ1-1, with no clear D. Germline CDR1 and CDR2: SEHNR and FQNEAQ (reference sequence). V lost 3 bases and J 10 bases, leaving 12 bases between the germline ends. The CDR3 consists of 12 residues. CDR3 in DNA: TGTGCCAGCAGCTTGCAAGGGAATGGAGCTTTCTTT. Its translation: CASSLQGNGAFF.